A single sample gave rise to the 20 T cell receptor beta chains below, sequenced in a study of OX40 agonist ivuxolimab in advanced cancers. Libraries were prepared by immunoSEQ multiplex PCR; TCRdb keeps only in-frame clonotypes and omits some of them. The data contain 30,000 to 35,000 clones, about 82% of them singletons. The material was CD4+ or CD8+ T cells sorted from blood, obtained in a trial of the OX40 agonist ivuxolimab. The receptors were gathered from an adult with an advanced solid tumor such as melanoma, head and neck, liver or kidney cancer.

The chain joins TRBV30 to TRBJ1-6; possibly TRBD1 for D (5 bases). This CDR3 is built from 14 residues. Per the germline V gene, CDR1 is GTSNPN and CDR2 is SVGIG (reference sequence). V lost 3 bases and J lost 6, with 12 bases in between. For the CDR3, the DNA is TGTGCCTGGAGAAACCGGGGCCCTAATTCACCCCTCCACTTT. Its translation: CAWRNRGPNSPLHF.

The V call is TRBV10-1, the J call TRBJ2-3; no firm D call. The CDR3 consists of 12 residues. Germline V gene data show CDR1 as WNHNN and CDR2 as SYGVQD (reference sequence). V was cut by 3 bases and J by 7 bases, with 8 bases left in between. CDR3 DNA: TGCGCCAGCAGTGACCTGGGGAATACGCAGTATTTT. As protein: CASSDLGNTQYF.

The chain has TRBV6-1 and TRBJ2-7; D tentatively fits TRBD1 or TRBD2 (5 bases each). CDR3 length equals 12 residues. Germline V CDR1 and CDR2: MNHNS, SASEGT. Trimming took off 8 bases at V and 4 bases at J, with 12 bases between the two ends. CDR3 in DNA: TGTGCCAGCGGGACCGACGCATACGAGCAGTACTTC. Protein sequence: CASGTDAYEQYF.

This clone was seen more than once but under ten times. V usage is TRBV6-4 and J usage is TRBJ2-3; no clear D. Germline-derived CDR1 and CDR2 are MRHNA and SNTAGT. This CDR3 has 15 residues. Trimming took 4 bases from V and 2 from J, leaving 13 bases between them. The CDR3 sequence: CASSVRPESTDTQYF. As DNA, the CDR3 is TGTGCCAGCAGTGTAAGGCCTGAATCCACAGATACGCAGTATTTT.

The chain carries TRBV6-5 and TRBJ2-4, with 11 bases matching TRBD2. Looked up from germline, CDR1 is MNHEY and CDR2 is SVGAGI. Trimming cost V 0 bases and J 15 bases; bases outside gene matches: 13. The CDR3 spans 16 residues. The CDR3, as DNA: TGTGCCAGCAGTTACTCGGTAACTAGCGGGGGCCTGTATCTGTACTTC. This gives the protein CASSYSVTSGGLYLYF.

The CDR3: CASSFGGLYQETQYF. The CDR3 DNA reads TGTGCCAGCAGTTTCGGGGGACTGTACCAAGAGACCCAGTACTTC. This sequence joins TRBV27 and TRBJ2-5, with D possibly being TRBD2 (6 bases). From germline, CDR1 is MNHEY and CDR2 SMNVEV (reference sequence). The ends were cut back, 3 bases at V and 0 bases at J, with 11 bases in the middle. The CDR3 consists of 15 residues.

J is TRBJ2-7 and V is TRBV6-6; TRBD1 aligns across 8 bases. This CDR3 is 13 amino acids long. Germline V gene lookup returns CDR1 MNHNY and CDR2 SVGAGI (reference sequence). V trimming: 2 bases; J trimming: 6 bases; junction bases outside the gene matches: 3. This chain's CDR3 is CASSYLTGGEQYF. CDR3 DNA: TGTGCCAGCAGTTACCTCACAGGGGGCGAGCAGTACTTC.

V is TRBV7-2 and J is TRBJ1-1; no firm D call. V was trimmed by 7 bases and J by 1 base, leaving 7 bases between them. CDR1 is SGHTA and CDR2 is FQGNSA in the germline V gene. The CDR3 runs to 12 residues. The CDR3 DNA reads TGTGCCAGCATGGTGGGGAACACTGAAGCTTTCTTT. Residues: CASMVGNTEAFF.

The CDR3 here is CAWNPGTANTGELFF. Here the CDR3 DNA reads TGTGCCTGGAATCCCGGGACAGCGAACACCGGGGAGCTGTTTTTT. The chain recombines TRBV30 with TRBJ2-2, with 7 positions matching TRBD1. The V gene's germline CDR1 is GTSNPN and CDR2 SVGIG (reference sequence). The CDR3 has 15 amino acids. Unmatched junction bases numbered 5, after V lost 4 bases and J lost 0 bases. Looking up the rest from reference TRBV30 and TRBJ2-2 gives the full variable domain: SQTIHQWPATLVQPVGSPLSLECTVEGTSNPNLYWYRQAAGRGLQLLFYSVGIGQISSEVPQNLSASRPQDRQFILSSKKLLLSDSGFYLCAWNPGTANTGELFFGEGSRLTVL.

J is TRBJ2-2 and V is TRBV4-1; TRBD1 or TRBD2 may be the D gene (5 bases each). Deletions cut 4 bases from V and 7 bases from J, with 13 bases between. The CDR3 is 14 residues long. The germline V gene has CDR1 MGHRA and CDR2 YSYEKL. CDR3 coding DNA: TGCGCCAGCAGCCCATCCAGGGCGGGCGGGGAGCTGTTTTTT. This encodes CASSPSRAGGELFF.

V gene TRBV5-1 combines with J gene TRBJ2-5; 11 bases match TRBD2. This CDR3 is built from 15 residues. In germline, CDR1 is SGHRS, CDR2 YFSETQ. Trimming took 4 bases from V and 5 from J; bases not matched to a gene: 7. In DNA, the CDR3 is TGCGCCAGCAGCCAGTGGTCTAGCGGGGGGGAGACCCAGTACTTC. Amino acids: CASSQWSSGGETQYF.

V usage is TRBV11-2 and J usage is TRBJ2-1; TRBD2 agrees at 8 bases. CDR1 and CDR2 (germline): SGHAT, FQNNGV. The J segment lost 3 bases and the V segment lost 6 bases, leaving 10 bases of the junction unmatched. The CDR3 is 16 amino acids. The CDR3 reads CASRRIPGLDYNEQFF. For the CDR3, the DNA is TGTGCCAGCAGACGCATTCCGGGACTAGACTACAATGAGCAGTTCTTC.

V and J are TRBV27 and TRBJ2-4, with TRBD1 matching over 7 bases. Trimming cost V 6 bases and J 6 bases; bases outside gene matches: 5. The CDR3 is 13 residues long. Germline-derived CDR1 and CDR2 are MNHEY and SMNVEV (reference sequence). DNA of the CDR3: TGTGCCAGCAGGGGTAACAGGGGAAACATTCAGTACTTC. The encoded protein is CASRGNRGNIQYF.

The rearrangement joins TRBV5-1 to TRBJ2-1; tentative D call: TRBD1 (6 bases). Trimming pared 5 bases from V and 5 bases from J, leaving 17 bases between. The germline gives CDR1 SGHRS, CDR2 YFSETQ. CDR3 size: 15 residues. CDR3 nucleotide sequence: TGCGCCAGCAGGTCCAGGCAGGGGACGAACAATGAGCAGTTCTTC. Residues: CASRSRQGTNNEQFF.

The CDR3 DNA reads as TGTGCCAGAAGCTTGTTCGGGGATCCCTCAAATCAGCCCCAGCATTTT. This sequence encodes CARSLFGDPSNQPQHF. The rearrangement links TRBV5-3 to TRBJ1-5; D is undetermined. TRBV5-3 belongs to the ORF category, with a function that is uncertain. The CDR3 consists of 16 residues. Trimming took off 1 base at V and 4 bases at J, with 15 bases between the two ends.

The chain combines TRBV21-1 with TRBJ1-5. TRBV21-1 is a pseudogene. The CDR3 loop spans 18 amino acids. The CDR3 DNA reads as TGTGCCAGCAGCAAAGCGCGGGGAGGTTATTATAGCAATCAGCCCCAGCATTTT. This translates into CASSKARGGYYSNQPQHF.

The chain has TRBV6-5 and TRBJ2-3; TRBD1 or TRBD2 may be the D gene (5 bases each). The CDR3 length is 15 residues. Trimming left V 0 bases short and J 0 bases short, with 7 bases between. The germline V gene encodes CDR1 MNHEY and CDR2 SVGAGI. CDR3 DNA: TGTGCCAGCAGTTACTCGTGGGGGAGCACAGATACGCAGTATTTT. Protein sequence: CASSYSWGSTDTQYF.

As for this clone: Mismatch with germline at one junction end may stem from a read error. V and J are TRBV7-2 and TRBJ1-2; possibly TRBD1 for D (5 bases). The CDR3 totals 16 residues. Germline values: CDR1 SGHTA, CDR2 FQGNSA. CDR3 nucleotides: TGTGCCAGCAGCTTTGACCGGGGCAGACCATCCGAGGCACTGGACTTC. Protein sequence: CASSFDRGRPSEALDF.

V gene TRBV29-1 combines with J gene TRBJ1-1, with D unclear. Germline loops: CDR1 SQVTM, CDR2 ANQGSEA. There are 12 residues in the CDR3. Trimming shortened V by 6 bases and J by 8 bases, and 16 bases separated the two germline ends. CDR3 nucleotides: TGCAGCGTCCCTAGCCCCGTTTGGGAAGCTTTCTTT. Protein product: CSVPSPVWEAFF. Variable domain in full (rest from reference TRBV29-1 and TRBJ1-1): SAVISQKPSRDICQRGTSLTIQCQVDSQVTMMFWYRQQPGQSLTLIATANQGSEATYESGFVIDKFPISRPNLTFSTLTVSNMSPEDSSIYLCSVPSPVWEAFFGQGTRLTVV.

The CDR3 sequence is CASSIFGAYEQYF. The CDR3 DNA sequence: TGTGCCAGCAGCATCTTTGGCGCCTACGAGCAGTACTTC. This sequence joins TRBV7-2 and TRBJ2-7; D not certain. Trimming took off 5 bases at V and 2 bases at J, with 10 bases between the two ends. The CDR3 runs 13 residues. Germline V gene data show CDR1 as SGHTA and CDR2 as FQGNSA.